This T cell receptor beta chain came from a study of neurological immune-mediated disorders. Overall study findings and caveats: Whereas HTLV-1-associated myelopathy showed the most TCR clonal expansion, multiple sclerosis showed the least, with levels below those of healthy controls.

This CDR3 is 15 amino acids long. Germline V gene sequence: CDR1 SGHVS, CDR2 FQNEAQ. V was clipped by 1 base and J by 1 base; unmatched bases: 3. About this clonotype itself: Its matching antigen is unknown.

TCRdb reprocessed the 5' RACE reads with MiXCR, giving one entry per CDR3 protein. There are about 80,000 distinct CDR3 sequences in the sample; around 6% occur only once, and roughly 7.3% lies in the top ten. Time point defined: longitudinal time-point 2. Source material: PBMCs. The receptor comes from a woman aged 55-75 years with multiple sclerosis. The chain uses TRBV7-8 and TRBJ1-1; 7 bases are a match to TRBD1. In nucleotides, the CDR3 is TGTGCCAGCAGCTTAGGAGGACAGGCGAACACTGAAGCTTTCTTT. Translating it yields CASSLGGQANTEAFF.